The source of this T cell receptor beta chain is a study of shared clonotypes between healthy human individuals. TCRdb keeps only in-frame clones here, not all; method: immunoSEQ multiplex PCR. Of 2 million to 2.5 million clones in the sample, 80% to 95% were seen once. Per the germline V gene, CDR1 is SGHAT and CDR2 is FQNNGV. The CDR3 runs 15 residues. V was clipped by 1 base and J by 2 bases; unmatched bases: 3. This TCR derives from a man aged 18 to 30 in good health. Some clones in this sample may be carry-over from other donors' samples. The chain joins TRBV11-2 to TRBJ1-2; 8 positions agree with TRBD1. Sequencing used naive CD4+ T cells from PBMCs. Indicated subset: CD45RA+ positively selected. Here the CDR3 reads CASSLGGQGNYGYTF. DNA of the CDR3: TGTGCCAGCAGCTTAGGAGGACAGGGAAACTATGGCTACACCTTC.